This passage covers 11 T cell receptor beta chains from one sample sequenced in a study of CD8+CD57+ T cells in acquired aplastic anemia. All sequencing subjects had displayed CD8+CD57+ cell expansion on flow cytometry. Genomic DNA served as template for TCR beta VDJ and CDR3 profiling. TCRdb reprocessed the reads with MiXCR, giving one entry per CDR3 protein. This sample has about 260,000 distinct CDR3 sequences, with roughly 82% found just once. The source material was sorted CD4+, CD8+, or CD8+CD57+ T cells (not recorded which) from PBMCs. The receptors stem from a human donor with aplastic anemia.

Notes on this clonotype: Likely a read error: the CDR3 ends without its conserved phenylalanine or tryptophan. Because the CDR3's place on the DNA is in doubt, the DNA is left out and the CDR3 is given as listed by TCRdb. V gene TRBV7-2 combines with J gene TRBJ2-3; the table assigns TRBD1, which was not confirmed against the DNA. The CDR3 adds up to 13 amino acids, both ends counted. The germline V gene has CDR1 SGHTA and CDR2 FQGNSA. Here the CDR3 reads CASGFGPTETAHS.

To note about this clonotype: Because the CDR3 is missing its conserved closing phenylalanine or tryptophan, this is likely a read error. The DNA is left out, because the CDR3 cannot be placed on it with certainty; the CDR3 is given as TCRdb lists it. CDR3 protein: CASSATMGLSPHH. This chain joins TRBV7-6 and TRBJ1-5. The CDR3 is 13 residues long, counting both termini. Germline CDR1 and CDR2: SGHVS and FNYEAQ.

This sequence joins TRBV7-9 and TRBJ2-5; 12 nucleotides match TRBD2. The CDR3 has 17 amino acids. Germline V gives CDR1 SEHNR, CDR2 FQNEAQ (reference sequence). V was pared by 4 bases and J by 5 bases, with 11 bases of the junction left unmatched. CDR3 sequence: CASSSAASGRAEETQYF. In DNA form, the CDR3 reads TGTGCCAGCAGCTCGGCTGCTAGCGGGAGGGCCGAGGAGACCCAGTACTTC.

This chain links TRBV7-8 with TRBJ2-5, with D possibly TRBD2 on 6 matching bases. This CDR3 is built from 12 residues. V lost 10 bases to trimming and J lost 7 bases, with 16 bases between them. Germline V gives CDR1 SGHVS, CDR2 FQNEAQ. The CDR3 DNA reads TGTGCCATTCTTGGAGGGGCGGCGACCCAGTACTTC. As protein: CAILGGAATQYF.

With respect to this clonotype: The final CDR3 position lacks the conserved phenylalanine or tryptophan, pointing to a likely read error. V is TRBV19 and J is TRBJ2-1; maybe TRBD2 (6 bases). Looked up from germline, CDR1 is LNHDA and CDR2 is SQIVND (reference sequence). Trimming removed 1 base at V and 11 bases at J, with 21 bases between. This CDR3 is built from 16 residues. CDR3 sequence: CASSIGSGDYNEQQFV. For the CDR3, the DNA is TGTGCCAGTAGTATAGGTAGCGGAGACTACAATGAGCAGCAGTTCGTC.

The V gene is TRBV7-8, the J gene TRBJ2-1; 9 bases line up with TRBD1. The V gene's germline CDR1 is SGHVS and CDR2 FQNEAQ. The CDR3 sequence is 14 residues long. J was trimmed by 10 bases and V by 4 bases; bases with no gene match: 8. The CDR3 DNA is TGTGCCAGCAGCTCCGGACAGGGGTTTAGGGAGCAGTTCTTC. Residues: CASSSGQGFREQFF.

This chain joins TRBV20-1 and TRBJ1-2, with D uncertain. This CDR3 spans 10 amino acids. V was pared by 7 bases and J by 3 bases, with 6 bases between. Germline CDR1 and CDR2: DFQATT and SNEGSKA (reference sequence). The CDR3 sequence is CSGRDYGYTF. The CDR3 DNA follows: TGCAGTGGGCGGGACTATGGCTACACCTTC.

Comment on this clonotype: One end of the junction fails to match germline, which may point to a read error. The CDR3 coding sequence is TGTGCCAGCAGCTTAGATCCAGGCGGCGAAGCCCAGTCCTTT. It yields the protein CASSLDPGGEAQSF. The chain uses TRBV7-2 and TRBJ2-3; D is uncertain. In germline, CDR1 is SGHTA, CDR2 FQGNSA. CDR3 length: 14 residues.

The chain links TRBV7-8 to TRBJ1-1; the D gene is possibly TRBD1 (6 bases). The CDR3 runs 15 residues. The V end was cut by 1 base, the J end by 13 bases, with 22 bases between. Germline lookup yields CDR1 SGHVS and CDR2 FQNEAQ. CDR3 region: CASSLEGGRDTQDFF. CDR3 DNA sequence: TGTGCCAGCAGCTTAGAGGGAGGTCGGGACACTCAAGATTTCTTT.

The CDR3 loop is CSAAAGGAYEQYF. CDR3 sequence (DNA): TGCAGTGCAGCGGCAGGCGGGGCCTACGAGCAGTACTTC. The chain recombines TRBV20-1 with TRBJ2-7, with a weak D call TRBD2 (6 bases). The germline V gene has CDR1 DFQATT and CDR2 SNEGSKA (reference sequence). V lost 6 bases and J 2 bases, leaving 14 bases between the germline ends. There are 13 residues in the CDR3.

This clonotype was observed many times. The chain is built from TRBV7-9 and TRBJ2-1; D not resolved. Trimming shortened V by 3 bases and J by 8 bases, and 17 bases separated the two germline ends. The germline V gene has CDR1 SEHNR and CDR2 FQNEAQ (reference sequence). CDR3 length: 15 residues. CDR3 coding DNA: TGTGCCAGCAGCTTTCAAAGAAACGGTCAGGATGAGCAGTTCTTC. Residues: CASSFQRNGQDEQFF.